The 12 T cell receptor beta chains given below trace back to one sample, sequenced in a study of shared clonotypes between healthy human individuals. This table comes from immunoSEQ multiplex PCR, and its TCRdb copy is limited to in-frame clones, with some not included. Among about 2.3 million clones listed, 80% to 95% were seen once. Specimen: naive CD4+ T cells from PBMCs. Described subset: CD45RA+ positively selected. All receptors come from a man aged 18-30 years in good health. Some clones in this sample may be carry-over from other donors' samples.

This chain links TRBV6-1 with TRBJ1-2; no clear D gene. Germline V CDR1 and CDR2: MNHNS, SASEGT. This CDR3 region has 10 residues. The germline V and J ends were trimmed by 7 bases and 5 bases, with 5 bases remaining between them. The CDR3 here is CASNYYGYTF. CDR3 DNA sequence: TGTGCCAGCAACTATTATGGCTACACCTTC.

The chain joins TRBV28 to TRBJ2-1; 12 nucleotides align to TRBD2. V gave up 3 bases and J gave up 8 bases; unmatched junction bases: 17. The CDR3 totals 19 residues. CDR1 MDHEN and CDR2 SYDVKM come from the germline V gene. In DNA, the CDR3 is TGTGCCAGCAGTTTTACGCCTAGCGGGAGGGCTAGAAATGTTTATGAGCAGTTCTTC. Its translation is CASSFTPSGRARNVYEQFF.

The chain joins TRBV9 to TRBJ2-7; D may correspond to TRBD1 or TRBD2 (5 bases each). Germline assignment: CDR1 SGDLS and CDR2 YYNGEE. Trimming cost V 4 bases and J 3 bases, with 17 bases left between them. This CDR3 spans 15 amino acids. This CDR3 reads CASSPVWQGDYEQYF. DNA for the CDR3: TGTGCCAGCAGCCCCGTTTGGCAGGGAGACTACGAGCAGTACTTC.

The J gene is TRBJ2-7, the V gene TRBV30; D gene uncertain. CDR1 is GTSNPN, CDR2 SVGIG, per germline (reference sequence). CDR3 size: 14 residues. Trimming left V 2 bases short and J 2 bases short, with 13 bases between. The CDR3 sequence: CAWSFTTIPYEQYF. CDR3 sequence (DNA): TGTGCCTGGAGTTTTACCACGATCCCCTACGAGCAGTACTTC.

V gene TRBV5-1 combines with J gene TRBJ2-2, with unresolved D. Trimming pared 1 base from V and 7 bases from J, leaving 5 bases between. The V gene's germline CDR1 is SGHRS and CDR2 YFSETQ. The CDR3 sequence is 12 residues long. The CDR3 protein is CASSLSLGELFF. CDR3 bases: TGCGCCAGCAGCTTGTCGCTCGGGGAGCTGTTTTTT.

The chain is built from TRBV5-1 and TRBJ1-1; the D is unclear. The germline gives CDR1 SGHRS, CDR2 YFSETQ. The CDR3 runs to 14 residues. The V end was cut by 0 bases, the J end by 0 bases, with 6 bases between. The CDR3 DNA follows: TGCGCCAGCAGCTTGGCGGTTATGAACACTGAAGCTTTCTTT. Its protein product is CASSLAVMNTEAFF.

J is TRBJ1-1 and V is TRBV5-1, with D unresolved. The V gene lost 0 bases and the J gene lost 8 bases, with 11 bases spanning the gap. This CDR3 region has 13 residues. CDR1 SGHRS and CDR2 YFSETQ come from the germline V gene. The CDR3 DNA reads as TGCGCCAGCAGCTTGGGACCCTATCCGGAAGCTTTCTTT. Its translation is CASSLGPYPEAFF.

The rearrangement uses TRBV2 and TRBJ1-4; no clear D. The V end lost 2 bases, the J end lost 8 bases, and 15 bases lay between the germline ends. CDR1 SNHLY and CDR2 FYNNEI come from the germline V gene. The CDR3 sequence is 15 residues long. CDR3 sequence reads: CASSESAGYIEKLFF. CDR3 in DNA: TGTGCCAGCAGTGAATCCGCCGGGTATATCGAAAAACTGTTTTTT.

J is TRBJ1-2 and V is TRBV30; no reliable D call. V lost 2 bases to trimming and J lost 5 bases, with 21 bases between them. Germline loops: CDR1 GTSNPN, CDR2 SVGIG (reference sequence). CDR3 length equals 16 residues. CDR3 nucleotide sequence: TGTGCCTGGAGTCCGCACCTGAGACAAGTCGCATATGGCTACACCTTC. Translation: CAWSPHLRQVAYGYTF. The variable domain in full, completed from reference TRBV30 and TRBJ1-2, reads SQTIHQWPATLVQPVGSPLSLECTVEGTSNPNLYWYRQAAGRGLQLLFYSVGIGQISSEVPQNLSASRPQDRQFILSSKKLLLSDSGFYLCAWSPHLRQVAYGYTFGSGTRLTVV.

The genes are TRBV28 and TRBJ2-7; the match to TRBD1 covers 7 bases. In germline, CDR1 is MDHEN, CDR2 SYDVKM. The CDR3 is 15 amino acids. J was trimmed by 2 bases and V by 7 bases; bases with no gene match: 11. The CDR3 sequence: CASTLFGTATYEQYF. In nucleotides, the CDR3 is TGTGCCAGCACTCTCTTCGGGACAGCTACCTACGAGCAGTACTTC.

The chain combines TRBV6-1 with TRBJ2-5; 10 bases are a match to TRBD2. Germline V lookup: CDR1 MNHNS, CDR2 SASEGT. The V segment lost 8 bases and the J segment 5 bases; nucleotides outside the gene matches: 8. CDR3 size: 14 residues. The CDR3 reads CASSSSGRGETQYF. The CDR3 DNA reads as TGTGCCAGCTCCTCTAGCGGGAGAGGGGAGACCCAGTACTTC.

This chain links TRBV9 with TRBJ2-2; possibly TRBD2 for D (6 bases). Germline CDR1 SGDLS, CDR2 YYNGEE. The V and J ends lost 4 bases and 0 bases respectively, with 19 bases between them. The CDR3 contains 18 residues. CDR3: CASSPFRGWQSNTGELFF. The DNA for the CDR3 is TGTGCCAGCAGCCCCTTCCGGGGGTGGCAGTCGAACACCGGGGAGCTGTTTTTT.